The T cell receptor beta chain under discussion was sequenced for a study of blood T cell repertoires in COVID-19. Study details: PBMCs, B-cell-depleted T cells, or T cells were the source of the cDNA or gDNA that made up the material.

The repertoire was sequenced with immunoSEQ multiplex PCR; TCRdb's copy has only in-frame clones and lacks some. The data contain roughly 180,000 clones, less than 90% of them seen just once; the ten biggest clones take up about 20%. The germline V gene has CDR1 SGDLS and CDR2 YYNGEE. The CDR3 has 13 amino acids. Deletions cut 2 bases from V and 3 bases from J, with 8 bases between. The sample holds one count of this clone. The same CDR3 can be traced to other DNA sequences in this sample. The TCR originated in a man between 70 and 80 years old with active or convalescent COVID-19. This chain uses TRBV9 with TRBJ1-1; D uncertain. Source material: peripheral blood. The CDR3 DNA reads as TGTGCCAGCAGCGTTGGAGGATACACTGAAGCTTTCTTT. Translating gives CASSVGGYTEAFF.